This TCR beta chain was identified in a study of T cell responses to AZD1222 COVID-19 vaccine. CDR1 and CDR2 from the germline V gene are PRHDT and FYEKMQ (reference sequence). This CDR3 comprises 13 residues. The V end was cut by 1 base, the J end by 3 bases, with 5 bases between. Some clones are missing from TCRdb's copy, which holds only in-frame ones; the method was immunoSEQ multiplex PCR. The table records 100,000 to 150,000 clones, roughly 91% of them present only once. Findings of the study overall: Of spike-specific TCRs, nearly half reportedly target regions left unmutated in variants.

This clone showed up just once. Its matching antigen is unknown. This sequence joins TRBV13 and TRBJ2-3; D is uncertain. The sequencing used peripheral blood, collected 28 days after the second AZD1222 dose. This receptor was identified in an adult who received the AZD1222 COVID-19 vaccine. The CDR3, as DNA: TGTGCCAGCAGCTTAGAGGAAACAGATACGCAGTATTTT. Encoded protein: CASSLEETDTQYF.